These 18 T cell receptor beta chains came from one sample sequenced in a study of blood T cell repertoires in COVID-19. Method: immunoSEQ multiplex PCR; TCRdb's copy keeps in-frame clones and lacks some. The sample carries under 500,000 clones, roughly 89% recorded once. The sample taken for sequencing was peripheral blood. Every receptor here comes from a young woman with acute or convalescent COVID-19.

The rearrangement uses TRBV24-1 and TRBJ2-1; D remains ambiguous. V lost 5 bases and J 6 bases, leaving 7 bases between the germline ends. CDR3 length equals 12 residues. Germline V lookup: CDR1 KGHDR, CDR2 SFDVKD. CDR3 DNA sequence: TGTGCCACCAGTGGTGTCGTCAATGAGCAGTTCTTC. It translates to CATSGVVNEQFF.

The chain employs TRBV3-1 (or the pseudogene TRBV3-2) and TRBJ2-5, with D possibly matching TRBD1 (5 bases). Germline CDR1 and CDR2: LGHDT and YNNKEL (reference sequence). The CDR3 sequence is 16 residues long. V dropped 1 base and J dropped 4 bases, with 16 bases sitting between them. The DNA for the CDR3 is TGTGCCAGCAGCCAAGTGGTGGTTGGGCAGGGAGAGACCCAGTACTTC. Translation: CASSQVVVGQGETQYF.

The chain joins TRBV28 to TRBJ2-2, with 8 bases lining up with TRBD1. J was trimmed by 2 bases and V by 6 bases; bases with no gene match: 5. Germline loops: CDR1 MDHEN, CDR2 SYDVKM. This CDR3 comprises 15 residues. CDR3 sequence: CASRPGTGNTGELFF. CDR3 nucleotide sequence: TGTGCCAGCAGGCCAGGGACAGGAAACACCGGGGAGCTGTTTTTT. The whole variable domain, filled in from reference TRBV28 and TRBJ2-2, reads DVKVTQSSRYLVKRTGEKVFLECVQDMDHENMFWYRQDPGLGLRLIYFSYDVKMKEKGDIPEGYSVSREKKERFSLILESASTNQTSMYLCASRPGTGNTGELFFGEGSRLTVL.

This clone has a single count. The chain carries TRBV5-6 and TRBJ2-3; 7 bases agree with TRBD2. The CDR3 totals 15 residues. The trim removed 2 bases at V and 2 bases at J, leaving 5 bases unmatched. Germline V CDR1 and CDR2: SGHDT, YYEEEE. CDR3 residues: CASSFLAAYTDTQYF. The CDR3 DNA reads TGTGCCAGCAGCTTCCTAGCGGCTTACACAGATACGCAGTATTTT.

V gene TRBV9 combines with J gene TRBJ2-7; 7 bases line up with TRBD1. Germline V gene data show CDR1 as SGDLS and CDR2 as YYNGEE. J was trimmed by 5 bases and V by 3 bases; bases with no gene match: 5. The CDR3 has 13 residues. CDR3 DNA: TGTGCCAGCAGCGAAACGACAGGGAACGAGCAGTACTTC. It specifies CASSETTGNEQYF.

The rearrangement joins TRBV11-2 to TRBJ2-1, with 10 bases that match TRBD2. The CDR3 sequence is 16 residues long. Germline loops: CDR1 SGHAT, CDR2 FQNNGV. The J segment lost 4 bases and the V segment lost 1 base, leaving 4 bases of the junction unmatched. The CDR3 loop reads CASSLASGLAYNEQFF. The DNA for the CDR3 is TGTGCCAGCAGCTTAGCCTCGGGACTAGCGTACAATGAGCAGTTCTTC.

The J gene is TRBJ1-1, the V gene TRBV4-2, with D possibly TRBD1 on 6 matching bases. Between the trimmed V and J ends, which lost 5 bases and 7 bases, there was a span of 17 bases. In germline, CDR1 is LGHNA, CDR2 YNFKEQ. The CDR3 is 14 residues long. As DNA, the CDR3 is TGTGCCAGCAGCACGGACAGACGGGGCCTTGAAGCTTTCTTT. It encodes CASSTDRRGLEAFF.

The chain combines TRBV1 with TRBJ2-7; the DNA was not compared with TRBD2, the D call given in the table. TRBV1 is flagged as a pseudogene. This CDR3 region has 18 residues. The CDR3, as DNA: TGCACCAGCAGCCAAGAGCTTTCCGGCGGGGGCGCCCAGTACGAGCAGTACTTC. Its translation: CTSSQELSGGGAQYEQYF.

The V gene is TRBV9, the J gene TRBJ2-2, with a possible D match to TRBD2 (5 bases). Germline V CDR1 and CDR2: SGDLS, YYNGEE. The CDR3 is made up of 12 amino acids. V was pared by 7 bases and J by 7 bases, with 11 bases between. The CDR3 sequence is CASQRGGGELFF. The CDR3 DNA is TGTGCCAGCCAAAGAGGAGGCGGGGAGCTGTTTTTT.

The genes are TRBV5-6 and TRBJ1-5; D remains unclear. The CDR3 runs to 9 residues. The V gene's germline CDR1 is SGHDT and CDR2 YYEEEE. Trimming left V 8 bases short and J 7 bases short, with 4 bases between. The CDR3 region is CASIQPQHF. The CDR3 nucleotides read TGTGCCAGTATACAGCCCCAGCATTTT. Based on the CDR3 plus reference TRBV5-6 and TRBJ1-5, the full variable domain is DAGVTQSPTHLIKTRGQQVTLRCSPKSGHDTVSWYQQALGQGPQFIFQYYEEEERQRGNFPDRFSGHQFPNYSSELNVNALLLGDSALYLCASIQPQHFGDGTRLSIL.

Worth noting for this clone: Other DNA sequences from this sample encode an identical CDR3 as well. The chain's CDR3 is CASRRGSRPGELFF. In nucleotides, the CDR3 is TGTGCCAGCAGACGAGGTAGCCGGCCCGGGGAGCTGTTTTTT. The V call is TRBV2, the J call TRBJ2-2; D is unclear. Trimming cost V 6 bases and J 6 bases, with 14 bases left between them. Germline CDR1 SNHLY, CDR2 FYNNEI. The CDR3 is 14 residues long.

Here the CDR3 reads CASSFPRQGADEQYF. CDR3 DNA: TGTGCCAGCAGCTTTCCGCGACAGGGGGCCGACGAGCAGTACTTC. The chain is built from TRBV5-6 and TRBJ2-7; 10 nucleotides match TRBD1. Germline CDR1 and CDR2: SGHDT and YYEEEE. The CDR3 is 15 residues long. The ends lost 2 bases at V and 5 bases at J; junction bases unmatched: 7.

The chain is built from TRBV2 and TRBJ2-7; 8 bases fit TRBD1. V dropped 8 bases and J dropped 5; count of bases not matched to a gene: 11. The germline V gene encodes CDR1 SNHLY and CDR2 FYNNEI. The CDR3 is made up of 14 amino acids. The CDR3 DNA follows: TGTGCCAGCGGGAACAGCAGGGGGCACCACGAGCAGTACTTC. This encodes CASGNSRGHHEQYF.

The chain couples TRBV28 to TRBJ1-2; TRBD1 might be the D (6 bases). The CDR3 length is 15 residues. Germline lookup yields CDR1 MDHEN and CDR2 SYDVKM. Deletions cut 6 bases from V and 7 bases from J, with 21 bases between. CDR3 in amino acids: CASSGPGHLIRGYTF. The CDR3 bases are TGTGCCAGCAGCGGTCCGGGACACCTCATCCGTGGCTACACCTTC.

The V and J genes are TRBV5-1 and TRBJ2-2; D uncertain. Trimming removed 0 bases from V and 2 bases from J, with 8 bases in between. The CDR3 length is 15 residues. The V gene's germline CDR1 is SGHRS and CDR2 YFSETQ. The CDR3 DNA reads TGCGCCAGCAGCTTGGGAGGTCTTAACACCGGGGAGCTGTTTTTT. Protein sequence: CASSLGGLNTGELFF. Variable domain in full (rest from reference TRBV5-1 and TRBJ2-2): KAGVTQTPRYLIKTRGQQVTLSCSPISGHRSVSWYQQTPGQGLQFLFEYFSETQRNKGNFPGRFSGRQFSNSRSEMNVSTLELGDSALYLCASSLGGLNTGELFFGEGSRLTVL.

The V and J genes are TRBV9 and TRBJ1-3, with D possibly being TRBD1 (5 bases). With 4 bases removed from V and 2 bases from J, the gap between germline ends came to 13 bases. This CDR3 contains 15 residues. Germline V lookup: CDR1 SGDLS, CDR2 YYNGEE. As DNA, the CDR3 is TGTGCCAGCAGCCCTAAGCAGGGTACTGGAAACACCATATATTTT. Amino acid sequence: CASSPKQGTGNTIYF.

This chain connects TRBV15 to TRBJ1-1; no reliable D call. V gave up 8 bases and J gave up 0 bases, with 10 bases separating them. Germline V CDR1 and CDR2: LNHNV, YYDKDF (reference sequence). CDR3 size: 13 residues. DNA for the CDR3: TGTGCCACCTACGGGAGCATGAACACTGAAGCTTTCTTT. Protein product: CATYGSMNTEAFF.

This clone came up a few times. CDR3 sequence reads: CASSPGTRGNQETQYF. CDR3 DNA: TGTGCCAGCAGCCCAGGGACTAGGGGTAACCAAGAGACCCAGTACTTC. V and J are TRBV9 and TRBJ2-5; 8 bases map to TRBD2. This CDR3 contains 16 residues. Germline assignment: CDR1 SGDLS and CDR2 YYNGEE. V was clipped by 4 bases and J by 0 bases; unmatched bases: 8.